The present TCR beta chain was sequenced within a study of blood T cell repertoires in COVID-19. Study-wide context: Donors in the United States, Italy and Spain gave samples during acute or convalescent COVID-19. Nucleic acid was either cDNA or gDNA, and it came from T cells, B-cell-depleted T cells, or PBMCs.

Original data processing: Amplification from reference gene primers served as the basis for estimated nucleated cell counts. Some clones are missing from TCRdb's copy, which holds only in-frame ones; the method was immunoSEQ multiplex PCR. V, J and clone size were drawn from that table, and D and trimming were deduced from the DNA. Of around 280,000 clones listed, just under 85% are singletons. From germline, CDR1 is LGHDT and CDR2 YNNKEL (reference sequence). With V trimmed by 1 base and J by 7 bases, 8 bases remained unmatched. This CDR3 spans 15 amino acids. Sequencing was performed on peripheral blood. The chain is built from TRBV3-1 (or the pseudogene TRBV3-2) and TRBJ2-7; 9 bases match TRBD2. The sequence was collected from a woman between 45 and 65 years old with active or convalescent COVID-19. In DNA form, the CDR3 reads TGTGCCAGCAGCCAAGTTGGCGGGAGGGCCGGGGAGCAGTACTTC. It specifies CASSQVGGRAGEQYF.